This TCR beta chain is drawn from a study of blood T cell repertoires in COVID-19. Across the study: Whether acute or convalescent, the COVID-19 samples came from the United States, Italy and Spain.

In the authors' methods: Amplified reference gene primers provided the basis for estimating nucleated cell counts. The repertoire was sequenced with immunoSEQ multiplex PCR; TCRdb's copy has only in-frame clones and lacks some. The DNA gave D and trimming, while V, J and clone size come from that table. Here the sample spans fewer than 250,000 clones, 75% to 90% being singletons. CDR3 length: 15 amino acids. Germline CDR1 and CDR2: LNHDA and SQIVND (reference sequence). Trimming removed 2 bases at V and 0 bases at J, with 8 bases between. This clone was seen just once. The J gene is TRBJ2-1, the V gene TRBV19; perhaps TRBD2 as D (5 bases). This receptor was identified in a man between 25 and 39 years old with acute or convalescent COVID-19. Sequenced input: peripheral blood. For the CDR3, the DNA is TGTGCCAGTAGTATAAGCGGAAGCTCCTACAATGAGCAGTTCTTC. Residues: CASSISGSSYNEQFF.